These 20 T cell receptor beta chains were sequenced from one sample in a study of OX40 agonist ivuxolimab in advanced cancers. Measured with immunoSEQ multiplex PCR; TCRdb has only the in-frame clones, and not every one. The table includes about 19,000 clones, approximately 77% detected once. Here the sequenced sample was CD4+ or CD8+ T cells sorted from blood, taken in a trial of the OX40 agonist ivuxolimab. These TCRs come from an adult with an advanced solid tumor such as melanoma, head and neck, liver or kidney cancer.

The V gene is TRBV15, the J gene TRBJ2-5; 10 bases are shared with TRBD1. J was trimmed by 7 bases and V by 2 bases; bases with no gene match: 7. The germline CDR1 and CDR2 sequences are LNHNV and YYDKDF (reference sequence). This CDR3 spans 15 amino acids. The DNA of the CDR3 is TGTGCCACCAGCAGATCAGGACAGGGGGAAGGGACCCAGTACTTC. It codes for CATSRSGQGEGTQYF.

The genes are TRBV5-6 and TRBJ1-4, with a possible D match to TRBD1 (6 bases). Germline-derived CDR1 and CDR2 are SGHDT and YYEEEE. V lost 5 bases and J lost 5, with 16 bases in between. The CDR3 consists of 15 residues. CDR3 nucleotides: TGTGCCAGCAGTTTTTGGGGGCGGAAAAATGAAAAACTGTTTTTT. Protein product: CASSFWGRKNEKLFF.

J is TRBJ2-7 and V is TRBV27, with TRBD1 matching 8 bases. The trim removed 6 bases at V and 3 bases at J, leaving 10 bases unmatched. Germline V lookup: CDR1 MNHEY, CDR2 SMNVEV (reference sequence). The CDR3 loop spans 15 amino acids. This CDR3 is CASSTTGTGRYEQYF. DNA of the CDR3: TGTGCCAGCAGCACGACCGGGACAGGCCGCTACGAGCAGTACTTC.

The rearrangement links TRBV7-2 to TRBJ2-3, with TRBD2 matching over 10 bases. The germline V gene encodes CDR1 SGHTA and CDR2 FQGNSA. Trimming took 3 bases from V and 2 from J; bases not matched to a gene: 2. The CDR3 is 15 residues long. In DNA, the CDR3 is TGTGCCAGCAGCTTCACTAGCGGGACCACAGATACGCAGTATTTT. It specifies CASSFTSGTTDTQYF.

In DNA, the CDR3 is TGTGCCAGCAGCTTAGCAGTCCGGGACAGTGTCTACGAGCAGTACTTC. It is translated as CASSLAVRDSVYEQYF. The V and J genes are TRBV7-8 and TRBJ2-7, with 7 bases that match TRBD1. CDR3 length equals 16 residues. V trimming: 0 bases; J trimming: 3 bases; junction bases outside the gene matches: 8. The germline V gene encodes CDR1 SGHVS and CDR2 FQNEAQ.

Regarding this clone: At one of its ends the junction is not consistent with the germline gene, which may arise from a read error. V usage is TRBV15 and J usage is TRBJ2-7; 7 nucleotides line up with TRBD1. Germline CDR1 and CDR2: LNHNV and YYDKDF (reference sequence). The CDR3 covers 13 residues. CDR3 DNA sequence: TGTGCCGCCAGCTCAGGGGGAACCTACGAGCAGTACTTC. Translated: CAASSGGTYEQYF.

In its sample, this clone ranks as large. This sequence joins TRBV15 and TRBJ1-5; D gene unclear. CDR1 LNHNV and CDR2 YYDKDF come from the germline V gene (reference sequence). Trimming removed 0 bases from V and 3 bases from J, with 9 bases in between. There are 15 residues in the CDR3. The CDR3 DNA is TGTGCCACCAGCAGAGATTTACAAGTCAATCAGCCCCAGCATTTT. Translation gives CATSRDLQVNQPQHF.

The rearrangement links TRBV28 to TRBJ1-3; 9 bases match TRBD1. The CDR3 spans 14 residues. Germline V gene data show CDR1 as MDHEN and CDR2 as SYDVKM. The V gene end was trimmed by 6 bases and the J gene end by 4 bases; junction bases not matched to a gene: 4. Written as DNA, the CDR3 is TGTGCCAGCAGCACAGGGGGCGACGGAAACACCATATATTTT. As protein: CASSTGGDGNTIYF.

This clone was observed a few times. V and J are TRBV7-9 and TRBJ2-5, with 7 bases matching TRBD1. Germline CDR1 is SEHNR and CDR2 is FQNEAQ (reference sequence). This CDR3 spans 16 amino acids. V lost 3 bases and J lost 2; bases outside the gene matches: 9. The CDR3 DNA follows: TGTGCCAGCAGCTTCTCCCCCGGGGACAGACAAGAGACCCAGTACTTC. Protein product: CASSFSPGDRQETQYF.

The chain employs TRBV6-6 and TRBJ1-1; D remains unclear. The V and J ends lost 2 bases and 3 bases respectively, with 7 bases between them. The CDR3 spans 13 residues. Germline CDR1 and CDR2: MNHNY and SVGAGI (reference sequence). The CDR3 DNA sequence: TGTGCCAGCAGTTACGTTGAGTACACTGAAGCTTTCTTT. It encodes CASSYVEYTEAFF.

The CDR3 is CASSQHRGPNTEAFF. CDR3 nucleotides: TGCGCCAGCAGCCAGCACAGGGGACCAAACACTGAAGCTTTCTTT. This chain connects TRBV5-1 to TRBJ1-1, with 7 nucleotides matching TRBD1. With 4 bases clipped from V and 2 bases from J, the junction kept 8 bases outside the gene matches. CDR1 is SGHRS and CDR2 is YFSETQ in the germline V gene. CDR3 length equals 15 residues.

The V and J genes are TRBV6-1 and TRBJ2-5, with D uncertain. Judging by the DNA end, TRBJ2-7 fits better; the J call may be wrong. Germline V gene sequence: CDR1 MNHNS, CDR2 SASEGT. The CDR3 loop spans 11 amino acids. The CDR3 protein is CASSLDYEQYF. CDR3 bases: TGTGCCAGCAGTCTAGACTACGAGCAGTACTTC.

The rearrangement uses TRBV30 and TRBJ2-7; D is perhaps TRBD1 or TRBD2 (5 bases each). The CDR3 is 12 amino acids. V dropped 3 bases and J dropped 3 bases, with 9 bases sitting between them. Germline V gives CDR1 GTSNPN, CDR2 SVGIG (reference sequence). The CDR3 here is CAWSRDGYEQYF. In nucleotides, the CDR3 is TGTGCCTGGAGCCGGGACGGCTACGAGCAGTACTTC.

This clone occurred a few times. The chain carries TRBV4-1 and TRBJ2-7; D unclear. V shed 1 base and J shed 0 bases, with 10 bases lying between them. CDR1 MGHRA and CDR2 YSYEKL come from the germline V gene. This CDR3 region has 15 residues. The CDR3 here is CASSQGAESSYEQYF. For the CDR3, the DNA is TGCGCCAGCAGCCAAGGGGCCGAAAGCTCCTACGAGCAGTACTTC.

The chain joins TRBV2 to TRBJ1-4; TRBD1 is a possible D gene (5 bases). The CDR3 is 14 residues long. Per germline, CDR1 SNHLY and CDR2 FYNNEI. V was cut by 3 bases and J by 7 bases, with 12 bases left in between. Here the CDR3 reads CASSDRRAGEKLFF. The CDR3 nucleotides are TGTGCCAGCAGTGACCGCAGGGCTGGTGAAAAACTGTTTTTT.

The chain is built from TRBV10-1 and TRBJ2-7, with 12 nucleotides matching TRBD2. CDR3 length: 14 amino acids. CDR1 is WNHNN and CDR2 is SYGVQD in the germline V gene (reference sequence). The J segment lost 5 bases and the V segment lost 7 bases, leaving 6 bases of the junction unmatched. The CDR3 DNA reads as TGCGCCAGCATCCCTAGCGGGAGGGCCAACGAGCAGTACTTC. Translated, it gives CASIPSGRANEQYF.

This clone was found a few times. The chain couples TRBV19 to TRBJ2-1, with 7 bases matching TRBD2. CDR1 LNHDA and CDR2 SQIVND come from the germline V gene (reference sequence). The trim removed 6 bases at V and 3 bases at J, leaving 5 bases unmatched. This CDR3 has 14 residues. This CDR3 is CASSWAGVYNEQFF. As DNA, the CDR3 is TGTGCCAGTAGCTGGGCGGGAGTCTACAATGAGCAGTTCTTC. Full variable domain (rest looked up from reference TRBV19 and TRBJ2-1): DGGITQSPKYLFRKEGQNVTLSCEQNLNHDAMYWYRQDPGQGLRLIYYSQIVNDFQKGDIAEGYSVSREKKESFPLTVTSAQKNPTAFYLCASSWAGVYNEQFFGPGTRLTVL.

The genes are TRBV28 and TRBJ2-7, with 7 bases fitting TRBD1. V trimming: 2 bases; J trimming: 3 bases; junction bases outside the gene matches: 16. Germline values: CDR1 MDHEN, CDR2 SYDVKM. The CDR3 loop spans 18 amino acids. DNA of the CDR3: TGTGCCAGCAGTTTAGTATCGGCTCTAGGGGGACAGAACTACGAGCAGTACTTC. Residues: CASSLVSALGGQNYEQYF.

CDR3 in amino acids: CASSQGTGPNPYEQYF. The CDR3 DNA reads TGTGCCAGCAGCCAAGGGACAGGCCCGAACCCTTACGAGCAGTACTTC. The rearrangement links TRBV27 to TRBJ2-5; 8 positions match TRBD1. The end of the DNA aligns better with TRBJ2-7, so the J call may be wrong. The CDR3 spans 16 residues. Germline CDR1 MNHEY, CDR2 SMNVEV (reference sequence).

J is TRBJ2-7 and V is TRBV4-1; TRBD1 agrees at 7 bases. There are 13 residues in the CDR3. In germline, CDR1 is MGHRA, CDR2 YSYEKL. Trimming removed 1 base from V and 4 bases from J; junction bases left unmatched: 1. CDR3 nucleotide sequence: TGCGCCAGCAGCCAAGGGGACAGTTACGAGCAGTACTTC. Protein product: CASSQGDSYEQYF.